These T cell receptor beta chains were read from a single sample in a study of CD8 T cells in Susac syndrome. TCRdb re-called the immunoSEQ multiplex PCR reads through MiXCR, storing one row per CDR3 protein. The sample has about 300,000 distinct CDR3 sequences; 75% to 90% are singletons. The sequencing sample was made of CD8+ T cells from PBMCs. These receptors came from a human donor with multiple sclerosis. Both conserved end residues are part of each CDR3. The order of the fields is J gene, V gene, clone size, D gene, CDR3 DNA, CDR3 protein. D genes are given only for firm matches. Not every row has a clone size; where given, it reads once, few, many or a size class.

>TRBJ2-3|TRBV20-1|.|TRBD2
TGCAGTGCCAAGAGACTAGCGGGGGGGCATCTCACAGATACGCAGTATTTT
CSAKRLAGGHLTDTQYF
>TRBJ2-7|TRBV6-2/TRBV6-3|.|.
TGTGCCAGCAGCTCCGCTGTGGGAGAGCAGTACTTC
CASSSAVGEQYF
>TRBJ2-7|TRBV4-3|.|.
TGCGCCAGCAGCCAAGACCCAATGACGAACGACATGAACTACGAGCAGTACTTC
CASSQDPMTNDMNYEQYF
>TRBJ2-5|TRBV21-1|.|.
TGTGCCAGCAGCGCACCTTACACAGGGAAGGGGGAGACCCAGTACTTC
CASSAPYTGKGETQYF
>TRBJ2-7|TRBV3-1|.|TRBD1
TGTGCCAGCAGCCAAGTCCGGACAGGTTTCTCCTACGAGCAGTACTTC
CASSQVRTGFSYEQYF
>TRBJ1-5|TRBV5-1|.|.
TGCGCCAGCAGCTTAAGTCAGGGCACTCAGCCCCAGCATTTT
CASSLSQGTQPQHF
>TRBJ1-2|TRBV9|.|.
TGTGCCAGCAGCGTAGGGCAGTCATCCTATGGCTACACCTTC
CASSVGQSSYGYTF
>TRBJ2-1|TRBV9|.|.
TGTGCCAGCAGCGTAGGAAGGAGCAATGAGCAGCTCTTC
CASSVGRSNEQLF
>TRBJ2-3|TRBV12-3/TRBV12-4|few|.
TGTGCCAGCAGTTTAGGTCCCACAGATACGCAGTATTTT
CASSLGPTDTQYF
>TRBJ1-4|TRBV4-3|.|.
TGCGCCAGCAGCCAAGATCTGGGGGAAAAACTGTTTTTT
CASSQDLGEKLFF
>TRBJ2-2|TRBV4-1|.|TRBD1
TGCGCCAGCAGCGACCGGACAGGATATACCGGGGAGCTGTTTTTT
CASSDRTGYTGELFF
>TRBJ2-7|TRBV5-1|.|TRBD2
TGCGCCAGCAGCTTGGGGCCGGGACTAGTCCCCGAGCAGTACTTC
CASSLGPGLVPEQYF